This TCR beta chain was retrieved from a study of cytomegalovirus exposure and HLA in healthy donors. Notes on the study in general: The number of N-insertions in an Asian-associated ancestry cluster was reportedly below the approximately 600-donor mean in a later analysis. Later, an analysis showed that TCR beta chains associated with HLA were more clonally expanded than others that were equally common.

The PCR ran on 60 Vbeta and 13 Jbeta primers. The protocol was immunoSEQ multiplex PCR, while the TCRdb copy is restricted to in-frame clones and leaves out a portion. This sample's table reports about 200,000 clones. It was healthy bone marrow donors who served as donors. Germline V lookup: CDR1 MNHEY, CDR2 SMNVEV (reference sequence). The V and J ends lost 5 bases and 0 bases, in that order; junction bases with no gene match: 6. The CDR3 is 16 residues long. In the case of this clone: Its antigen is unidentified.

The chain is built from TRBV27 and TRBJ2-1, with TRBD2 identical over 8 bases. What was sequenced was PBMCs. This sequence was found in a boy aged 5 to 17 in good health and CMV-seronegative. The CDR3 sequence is CASSISGGLSYNEQFF. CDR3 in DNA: TGTGCCAGCAGTATAAGCGGGGGTCTCTCCTACAATGAGCAGTTCTTC.